This T cell receptor beta chain was sequenced during a study of T-cell memory formation after mild COVID-19. Study summary: Largely donor-specific sequence clusters came from a couple of donors. Study-wide results and limits: Largely, contracting CD4+ clones fell within CM and EM, and contracting CD8+ clones within EMRA. Researchers found some responding clones in pre-infection memory, a sign that cross-reactive memory joined.

MiXCR, applied by TCRdb to the 5' RACE reads, yields one record per CDR3 protein. In the table there are around 390,000 distinct CDR3 sequences, approximately 16% of which are singletons. Between the trimmed V and J ends, which lost 2 bases and 1 base, there was a span of 24 bases. Germline V gene sequence: CDR1 SGHRS, CDR2 YFSETQ. There are 20 residues in the CDR3. This clonotype turned up a few times. Its antigen is not identified. The sequencing input was PBMCs or a T cell subset sorted from them (not recorded which). This chain joins TRBV5-1 and TRBJ2-2; D might be TRBD1 (5 bases). The TCR was taken from a man between 18 and 29 years old who had mild COVID-19 (a few samples of this study predate the infection). Cell type and time point are not known. CDR3 residues: CASSFRGESGGLMNTGELFF. The CDR3 nucleotides are TGCGCCAGCAGCTTTAGGGGCGAATCGGGCGGCCTTATGAACACCGGGGAGCTGTTTTTT.